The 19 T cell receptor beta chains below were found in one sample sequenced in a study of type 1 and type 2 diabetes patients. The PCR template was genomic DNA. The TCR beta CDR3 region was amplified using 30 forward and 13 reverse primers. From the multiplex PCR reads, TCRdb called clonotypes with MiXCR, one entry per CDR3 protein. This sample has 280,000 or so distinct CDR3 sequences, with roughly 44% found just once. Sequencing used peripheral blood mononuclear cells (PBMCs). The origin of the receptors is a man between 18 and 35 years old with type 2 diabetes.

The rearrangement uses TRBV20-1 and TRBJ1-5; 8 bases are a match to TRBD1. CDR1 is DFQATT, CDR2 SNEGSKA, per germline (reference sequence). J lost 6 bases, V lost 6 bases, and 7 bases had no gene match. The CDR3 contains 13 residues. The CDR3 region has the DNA TGCAGTGCCGCACAGGGGGTTGGTCAGCCCCAGCATTTT. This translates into CSAAQGVGQPQHF.

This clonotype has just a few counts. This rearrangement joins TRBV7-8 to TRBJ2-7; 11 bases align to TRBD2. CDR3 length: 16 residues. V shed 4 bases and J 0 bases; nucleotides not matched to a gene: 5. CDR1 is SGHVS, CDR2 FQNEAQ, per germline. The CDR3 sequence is CASSSRLAGLSYEQYF. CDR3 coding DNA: TGTGCCAGCAGCTCCCGACTAGCGGGACTCTCCTACGAGCAGTACTTC.

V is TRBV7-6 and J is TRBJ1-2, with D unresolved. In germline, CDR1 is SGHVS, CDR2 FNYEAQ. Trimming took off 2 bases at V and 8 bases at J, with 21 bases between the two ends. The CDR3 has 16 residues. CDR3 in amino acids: CASSLSRVSRFEGYTF. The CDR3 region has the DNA TGTGCCAGCAGCTTATCACGGGTCAGTCGATTCGAGGGCTACACCTTC.

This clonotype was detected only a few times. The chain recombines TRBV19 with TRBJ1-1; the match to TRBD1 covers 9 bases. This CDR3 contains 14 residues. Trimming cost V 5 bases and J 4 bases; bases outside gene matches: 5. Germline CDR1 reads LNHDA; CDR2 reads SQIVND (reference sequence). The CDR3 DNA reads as TGTGCCAGTAGTCCCCGGACAGGGGCCACTGAAGCTTTCTTT. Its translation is CASSPRTGATEAFF.

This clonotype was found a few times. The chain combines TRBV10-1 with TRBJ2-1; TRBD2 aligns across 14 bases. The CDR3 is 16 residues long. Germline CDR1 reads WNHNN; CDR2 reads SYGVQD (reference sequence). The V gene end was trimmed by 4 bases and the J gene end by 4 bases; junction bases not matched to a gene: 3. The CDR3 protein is CASSATSGGVYNEQFF. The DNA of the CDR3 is TGCGCCAGCAGTGCGACTAGCGGGGGGGTTTACAATGAGCAGTTCTTC.

The CDR3 bases are TGTGCCAGCGCTGGCGACCAGTATGGCTACACCTTC. This gives the protein CASAGDQYGYTF. The chain uses TRBV25-1 and TRBJ1-2; D gene unclear. CDR3 length equals 12 residues. Germline CDR1 and CDR2: MGHDK and SYGVNS. The V end was cut by 8 bases, the J end by 5 bases, with 12 bases between.

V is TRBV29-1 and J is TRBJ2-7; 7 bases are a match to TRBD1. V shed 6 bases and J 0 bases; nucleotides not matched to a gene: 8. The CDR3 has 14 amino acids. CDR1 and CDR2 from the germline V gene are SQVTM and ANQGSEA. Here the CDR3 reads CSVERQGNSYEQYF. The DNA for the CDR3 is TGCAGCGTGGAAAGACAGGGTAACTCCTACGAGCAGTACTTC.

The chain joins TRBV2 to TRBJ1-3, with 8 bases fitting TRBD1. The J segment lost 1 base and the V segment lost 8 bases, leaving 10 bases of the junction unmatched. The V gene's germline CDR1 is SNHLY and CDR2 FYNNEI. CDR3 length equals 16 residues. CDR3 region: CASSLLGQASGNTIYF. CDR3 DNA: TGTGCCAGCTCGCTGCTGGGACAGGCTTCTGGAAACACCATATATTTT. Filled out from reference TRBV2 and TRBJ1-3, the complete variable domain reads EPEVTQTPSHQVTQMGQEVILRCVPISNHLYFYWYRQILGQKVEFLVSFYNNEISEKSEIFDDQFSVERPDGSNFTLKIRSTKLEDSAMYFCASSLLGQASGNTIYFGEGSWLTVV.

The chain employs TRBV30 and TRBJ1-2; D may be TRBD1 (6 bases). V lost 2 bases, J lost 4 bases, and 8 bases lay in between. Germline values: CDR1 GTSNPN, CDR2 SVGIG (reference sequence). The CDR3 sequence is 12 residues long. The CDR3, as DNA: TGTGCCTGGAGTCCGGGGGCCTATGGCTACACCTTC. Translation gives CAWSPGAYGYTF.

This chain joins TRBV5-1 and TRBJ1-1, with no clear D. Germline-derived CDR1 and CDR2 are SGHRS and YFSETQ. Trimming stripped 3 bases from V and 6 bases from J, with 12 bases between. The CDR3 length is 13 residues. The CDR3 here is CASSSEGKAEAFF. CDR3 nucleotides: TGCGCCAGCAGCTCGGAAGGGAAAGCTGAAGCTTTCTTT.

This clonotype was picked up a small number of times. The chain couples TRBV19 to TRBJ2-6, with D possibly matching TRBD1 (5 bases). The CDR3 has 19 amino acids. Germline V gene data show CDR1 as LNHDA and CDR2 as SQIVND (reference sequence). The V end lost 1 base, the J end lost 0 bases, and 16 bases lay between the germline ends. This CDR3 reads CASSIGRQFSHSGANVLTF. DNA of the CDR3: TGTGCCAGTAGTATAGGTCGACAGTTCTCTCACTCTGGGGCCAACGTCCTGACTTTC.

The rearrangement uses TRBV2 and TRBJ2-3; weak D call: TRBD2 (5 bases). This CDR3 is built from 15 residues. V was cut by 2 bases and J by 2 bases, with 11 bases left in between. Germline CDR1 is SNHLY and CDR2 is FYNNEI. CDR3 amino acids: CASSELRGVTDTQYF. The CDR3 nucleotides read TGTGCCAGCAGTGAACTTCGGGGAGTCACAGATACGCAGTATTTT.

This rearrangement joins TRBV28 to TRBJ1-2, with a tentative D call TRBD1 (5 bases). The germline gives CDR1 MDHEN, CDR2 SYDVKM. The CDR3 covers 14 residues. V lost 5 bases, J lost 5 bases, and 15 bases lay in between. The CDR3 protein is CASSLEQVSYGYTF. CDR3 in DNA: TGTGCCAGCAGTCTTGAACAGGTTTCGTATGGCTACACCTTC.

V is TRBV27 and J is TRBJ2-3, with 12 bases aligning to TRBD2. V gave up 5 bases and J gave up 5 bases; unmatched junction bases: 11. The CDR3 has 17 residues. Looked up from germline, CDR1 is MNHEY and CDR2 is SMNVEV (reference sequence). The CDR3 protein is CASSLEPSGRAIDTQYF. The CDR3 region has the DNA TGTGCCAGCAGTCTCGAGCCTAGCGGGAGGGCCATAGATACGCAGTATTTT.

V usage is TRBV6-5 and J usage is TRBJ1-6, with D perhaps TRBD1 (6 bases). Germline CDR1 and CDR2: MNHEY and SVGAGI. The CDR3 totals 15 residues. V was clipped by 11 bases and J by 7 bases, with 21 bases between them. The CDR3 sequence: CASAFSGQTNSPLHF. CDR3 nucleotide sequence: TGTGCCTCAGCGTTTAGTGGACAGACGAATTCACCCCTCCACTTT.

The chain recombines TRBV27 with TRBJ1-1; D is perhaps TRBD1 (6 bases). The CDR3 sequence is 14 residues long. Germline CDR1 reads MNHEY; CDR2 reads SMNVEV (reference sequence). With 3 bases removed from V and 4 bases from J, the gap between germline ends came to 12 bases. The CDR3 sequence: CASSFTGTTTEAFF. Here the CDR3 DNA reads TGTGCCAGCAGTTTTACCGGGACAACCACTGAAGCTTTCTTT.

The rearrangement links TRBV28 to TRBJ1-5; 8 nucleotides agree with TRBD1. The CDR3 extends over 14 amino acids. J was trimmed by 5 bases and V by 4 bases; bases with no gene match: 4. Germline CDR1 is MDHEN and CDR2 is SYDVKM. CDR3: CASSSDREYQPQHF. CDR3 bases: TGTGCCAGCAGTTCGGACAGGGAATATCAGCCCCAGCATTTT.

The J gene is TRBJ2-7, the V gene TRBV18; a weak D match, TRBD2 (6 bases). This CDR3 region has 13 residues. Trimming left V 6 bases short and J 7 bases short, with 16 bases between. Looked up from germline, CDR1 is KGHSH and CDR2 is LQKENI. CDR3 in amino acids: CASSSGLNEEQYF. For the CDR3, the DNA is TGTGCCAGCTCTTCGGGACTGAACGAGGAGCAGTACTTC.

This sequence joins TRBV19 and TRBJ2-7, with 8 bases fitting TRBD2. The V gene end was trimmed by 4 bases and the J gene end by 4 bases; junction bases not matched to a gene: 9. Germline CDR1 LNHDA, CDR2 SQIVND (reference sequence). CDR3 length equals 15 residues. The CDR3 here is CASSTGGGPEYEQYF. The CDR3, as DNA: TGTGCCAGTAGTACGGGGGGGGGGCCTGAATACGAGCAGTACTTC.